The source of this T cell receptor (beta chain) is a study of shared clonotypes between healthy human individuals. Here immunoSEQ multiplex PCR was the method, and the copy in TCRdb shows in-frame clones only, minus some. The sample lists about 500,000 clones; 75% to 80% were seen once. This CDR3 has 14 residues. The germline V gene encodes CDR1 SGHAT and CDR2 FQNNGV. The trim removed 2 bases at V and 5 bases at J, leaving 5 bases unmatched. This clone was counted once. The chain is built from TRBV11-2 and TRBJ2-7, with 8 positions matching TRBD1. The sequence derives from a woman aged 40-49 years in good health. Some clones in this sample may be carry-over from other donors' samples. The sample taken for sequencing was PBMCs. CDR3 sequence (DNA): TGTGCCAGCAGCTTAAACAGGGGGATCGACGAGCAGTACTTC. It specifies CASSLNRGIDEQYF. The full variable domain, completed using reference TRBV11-2 and TRBJ2-7, is EAGVAQSPRYKIIEKRQSVAFWCNPISGHATLYWYQQILGQGPKLLIQFQNNGVVDDSQLPKDRFSAERLKGVDSTLKIQPAKLEDSAVYLCASSLNRGIDEQYFGPGTRLTVT.